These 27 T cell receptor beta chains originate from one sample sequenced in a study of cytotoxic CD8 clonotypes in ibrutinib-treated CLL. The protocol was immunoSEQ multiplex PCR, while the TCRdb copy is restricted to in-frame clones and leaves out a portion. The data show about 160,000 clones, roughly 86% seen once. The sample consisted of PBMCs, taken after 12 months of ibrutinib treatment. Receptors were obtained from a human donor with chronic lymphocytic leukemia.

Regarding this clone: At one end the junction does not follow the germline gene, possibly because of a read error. This CDR3 is CASSLATVLAQNIQYF. Here the CDR3 DNA reads TGTGCCAGCAGCTTAGCGACAGTCCTAGCCCAAAACATTCAGTACTTC. The genes are TRBV7-2 and TRBJ2-4, with D perhaps assigned TRBD1 or TRBD2 (5 bases each). This CDR3 spans 16 amino acids. Germline CDR1 and CDR2: SGHTA and FQGNSA.

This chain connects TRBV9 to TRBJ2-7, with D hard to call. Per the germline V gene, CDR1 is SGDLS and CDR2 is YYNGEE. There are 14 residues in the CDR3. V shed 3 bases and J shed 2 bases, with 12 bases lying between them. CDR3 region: CASSATTSTYEQYF. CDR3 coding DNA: TGTGCCAGCAGCGCAACTACTTCGACCTACGAGCAGTACTTC. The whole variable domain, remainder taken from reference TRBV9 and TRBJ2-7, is DSGVTQTPKHLITATGQRVTLRCSPRSGDLSVYWYQQSLDQGLQFLIQYYNGEERAKGNILERFSAQQFPDLHSELNLSSLELGDSALYFCASSATTSTYEQYFGPGTRLTVT.

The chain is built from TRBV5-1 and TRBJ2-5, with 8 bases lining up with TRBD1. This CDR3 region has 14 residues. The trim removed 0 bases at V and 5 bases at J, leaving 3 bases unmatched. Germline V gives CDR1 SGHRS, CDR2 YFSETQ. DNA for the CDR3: TGCGCCAGCAGCTTGGATAGACAGGGGGAGACCCAGTACTTC. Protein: CASSLDRQGETQYF.

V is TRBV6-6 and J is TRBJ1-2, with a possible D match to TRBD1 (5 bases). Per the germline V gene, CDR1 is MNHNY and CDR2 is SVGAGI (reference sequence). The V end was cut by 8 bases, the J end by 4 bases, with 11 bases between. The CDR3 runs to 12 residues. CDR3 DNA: TGTGCCAGCGAGGACAAGGGCTATGGCTACACCTTC. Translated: CASEDKGYGYTF.

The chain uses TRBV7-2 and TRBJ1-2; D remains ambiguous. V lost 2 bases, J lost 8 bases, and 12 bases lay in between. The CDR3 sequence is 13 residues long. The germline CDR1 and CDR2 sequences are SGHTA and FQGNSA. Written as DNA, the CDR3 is TGTGCCAGCAGCTTAAATCCCGTCTCGGGCTACACCTTC. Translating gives CASSLNPVSGYTF.

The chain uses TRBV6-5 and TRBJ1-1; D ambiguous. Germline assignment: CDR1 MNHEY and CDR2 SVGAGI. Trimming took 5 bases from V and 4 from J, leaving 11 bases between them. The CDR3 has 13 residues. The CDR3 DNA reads TGTGCCAGCAGTCAGGCTCGGGGCACTGAAGCTTTCTTT. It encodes CASSQARGTEAFF.

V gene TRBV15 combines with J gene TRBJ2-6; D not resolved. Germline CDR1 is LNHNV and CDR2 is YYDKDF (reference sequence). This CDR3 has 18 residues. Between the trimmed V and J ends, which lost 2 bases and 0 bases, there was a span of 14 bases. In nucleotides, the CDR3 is TGTGCCACCAGCAGAACTTATATAACTGGCTCTGGGGCCAACGTCCTGACTTTC. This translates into CATSRTYITGSGANVLTF.

The CDR3, as DNA: TGTGCCAGCCTTACCCCCCGCGGGGGGGCGGGTAATGAGCAGTTCTTC. Its protein is CASLTPRGGAGNEQFF. The gene calls are TRBV11-2 and TRBJ2-1; the match to TRBD2 covers 9 bases. CDR1 and CDR2 from the germline V gene are SGHAT and FQNNGV. V dropped 8 bases and J dropped 7; count of bases not matched to a gene: 15. The CDR3 spans 16 residues.

The CDR3 coding sequence is TGTGCCAGTAGTATAGAGGGGAGAACCACGGGCTACACCTTC. Its protein is CASSIEGRTTGYTF. J is TRBJ1-2 and V is TRBV19; no clear D gene. The V end lost 0 bases, the J end lost 8 bases, and 13 bases lay between the germline ends. The V gene's germline CDR1 is LNHDA and CDR2 SQIVND (reference sequence). The CDR3 covers 14 residues.

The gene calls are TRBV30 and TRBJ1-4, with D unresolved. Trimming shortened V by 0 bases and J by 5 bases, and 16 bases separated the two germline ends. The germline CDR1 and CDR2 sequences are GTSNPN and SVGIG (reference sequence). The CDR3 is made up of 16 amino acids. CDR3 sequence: CAWSVRLEVLNEKLFF. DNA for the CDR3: TGTGCCTGGAGTGTACGGCTGGAGGTGTTAAATGAAAAACTGTTTTTT.

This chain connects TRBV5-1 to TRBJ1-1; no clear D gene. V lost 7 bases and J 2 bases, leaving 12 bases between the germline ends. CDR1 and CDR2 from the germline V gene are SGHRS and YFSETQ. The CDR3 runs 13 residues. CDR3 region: CASGLGRNTEAFF. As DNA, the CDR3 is TGCGCCAGCGGCCTGGGGAGAAACACTGAAGCTTTCTTT.

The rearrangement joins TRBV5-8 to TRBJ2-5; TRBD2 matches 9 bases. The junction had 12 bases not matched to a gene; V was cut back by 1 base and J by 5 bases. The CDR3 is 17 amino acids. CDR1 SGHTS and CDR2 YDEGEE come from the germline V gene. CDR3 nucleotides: TGTGCCAGCAGCTTGCTTGCTGGACTAGCGCGAGGGGAGACCCAGTACTTC. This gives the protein CASSLLAGLARGETQYF.

This chain's CDR3 is CASSPPTGHSEQYF. The CDR3 DNA is TGTGCCAGCTCACCGCCAACAGGACATTCCGAGCAGTACTTC. The chain recombines TRBV18 with TRBJ2-7, with D perhaps matching TRBD1 (5 bases). The CDR3 length is 14 residues. Germline V gene sequence: CDR1 KGHSH, CDR2 LQKENI. V shed 3 bases and J shed 6 bases, with 15 bases lying between them. The full variable domain, its missing parts supplied by reference TRBV18 and TRBJ2-7, is NAGVMQNPRHLVRRRGQEARLRCSPMKGHSHVYWYRQLPEEGLKFMVYLQKENIIDESGMPKERFSAEFPKEGPSILRIQQVVRGDSAAYFCASSPPTGHSEQYFGPGTRLTVT.

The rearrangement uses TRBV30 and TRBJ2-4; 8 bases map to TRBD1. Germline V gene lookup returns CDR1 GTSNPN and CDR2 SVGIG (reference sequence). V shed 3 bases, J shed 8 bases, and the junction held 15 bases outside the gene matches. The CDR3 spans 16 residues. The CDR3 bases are TGTGCCTGGAGCAGGGGGCAGGGATATCGCGGCGACATTCAGTACTTC. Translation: CAWSRGQGYRGDIQYF.

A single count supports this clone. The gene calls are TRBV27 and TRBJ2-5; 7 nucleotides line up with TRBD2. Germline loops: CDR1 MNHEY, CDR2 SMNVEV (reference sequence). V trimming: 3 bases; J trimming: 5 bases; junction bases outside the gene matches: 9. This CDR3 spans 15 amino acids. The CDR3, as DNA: TGTGCCAGCAGTTTCTCCAGACTAGCTGTTGAGACCCAGTACTTC. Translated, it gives CASSFSRLAVETQYF.

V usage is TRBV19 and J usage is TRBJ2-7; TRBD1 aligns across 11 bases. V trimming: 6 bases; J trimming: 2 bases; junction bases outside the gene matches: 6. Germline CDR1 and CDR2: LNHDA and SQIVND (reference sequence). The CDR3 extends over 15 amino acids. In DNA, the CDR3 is TGTGCCAGTAGCTGGGACAGGGGGTATACCTACGAGCAGTACTTC. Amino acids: CASSWDRGYTYEQYF.

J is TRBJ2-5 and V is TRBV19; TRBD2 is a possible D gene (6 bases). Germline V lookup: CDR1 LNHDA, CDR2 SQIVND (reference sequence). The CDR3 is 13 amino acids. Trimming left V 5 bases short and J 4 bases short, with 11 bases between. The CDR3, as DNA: TGTGCCAGTAGTCCTCGGACTACAGAGACCCAGTACTTC. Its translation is CASSPRTTETQYF.

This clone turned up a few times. CDR3 residues: CASSPQRTGYEQYF. In DNA form, the CDR3 reads TGTGCCAGCAGTCCCCAACGGACGGGTTACGAGCAGTACTTC. V usage is TRBV27 and J usage is TRBJ2-7, with D hard to call. CDR1 is MNHEY, CDR2 SMNVEV, per germline (reference sequence). With 5 bases removed from V and 4 bases from J, the gap between germline ends came to 15 bases. The CDR3 runs 14 residues.

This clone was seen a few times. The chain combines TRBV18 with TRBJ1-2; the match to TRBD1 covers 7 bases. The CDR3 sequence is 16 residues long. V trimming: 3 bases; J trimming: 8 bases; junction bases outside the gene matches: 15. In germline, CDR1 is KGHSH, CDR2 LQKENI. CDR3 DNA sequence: TGTGCCAGCTCACCGTTTCCGGGACAGACAAGTGGGGGCTACACCTTC. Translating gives CASSPFPGQTSGGYTF.

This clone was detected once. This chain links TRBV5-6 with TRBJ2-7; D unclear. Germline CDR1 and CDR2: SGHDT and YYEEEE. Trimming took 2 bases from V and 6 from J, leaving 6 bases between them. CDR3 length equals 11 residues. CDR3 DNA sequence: TGTGCCAGCAGCTTCTCATCCGAGCAGTACTTC. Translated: CASSFSSEQYF.

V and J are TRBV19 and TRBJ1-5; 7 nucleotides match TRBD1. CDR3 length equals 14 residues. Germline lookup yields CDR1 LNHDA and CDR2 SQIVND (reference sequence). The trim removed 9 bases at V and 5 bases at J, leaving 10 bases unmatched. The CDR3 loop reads CASQGDVFYQPQHF. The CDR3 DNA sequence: TGTGCCAGCCAGGGGGACGTATTTTATCAGCCCCAGCATTTT. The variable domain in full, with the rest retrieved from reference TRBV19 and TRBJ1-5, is DGGITQSPKYLFRKEGQNVTLSCEQNLNHDAMYWYRQDPGQGLRLIYYSQIVNDFQKGDIAEGYSVSREKKESFPLTVTSAQKNPTAFYLCASQGDVFYQPQHFGDGTRLSIL.

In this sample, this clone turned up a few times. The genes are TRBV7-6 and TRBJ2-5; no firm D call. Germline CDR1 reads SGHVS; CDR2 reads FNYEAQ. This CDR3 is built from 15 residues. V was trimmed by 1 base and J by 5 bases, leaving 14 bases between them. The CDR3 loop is CASSLGGDMTETQYF. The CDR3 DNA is TGTGCCAGCAGCTTAGGCGGCGATATGACGGAGACCCAGTACTTC.

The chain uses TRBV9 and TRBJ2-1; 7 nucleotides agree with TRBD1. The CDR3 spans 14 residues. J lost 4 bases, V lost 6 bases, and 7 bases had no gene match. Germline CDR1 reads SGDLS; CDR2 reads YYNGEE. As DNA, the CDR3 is TGTGCCAGCACACGAGGGGGCGGATACAATGAGCAGTTCTTC. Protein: CASTRGGGYNEQFF.

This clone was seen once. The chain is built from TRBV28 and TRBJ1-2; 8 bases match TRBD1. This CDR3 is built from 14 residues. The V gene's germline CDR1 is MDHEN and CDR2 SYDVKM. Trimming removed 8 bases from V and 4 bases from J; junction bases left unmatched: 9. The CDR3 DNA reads TGTGCCAGCGGCTCCAGGGGGCGCCCCTATGGCTACACCTTC. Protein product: CASGSRGRPYGYTF.

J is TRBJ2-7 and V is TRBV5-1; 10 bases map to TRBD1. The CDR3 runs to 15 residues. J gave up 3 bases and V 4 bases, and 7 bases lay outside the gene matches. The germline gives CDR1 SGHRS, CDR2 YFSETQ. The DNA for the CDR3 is TGCGCCAGCAGCGTCGGACAGGGGGTGATCTACGAGCAGTACTTC. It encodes CASSVGQGVIYEQYF.

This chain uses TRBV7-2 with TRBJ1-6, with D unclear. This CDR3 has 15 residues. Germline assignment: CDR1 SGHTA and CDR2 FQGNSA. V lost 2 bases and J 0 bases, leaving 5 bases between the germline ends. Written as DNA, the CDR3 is TGTGCCAGCAGCTTAACTAACTCCTATAATTCACCCCTCCACTTT. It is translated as CASSLTNSYNSPLHF. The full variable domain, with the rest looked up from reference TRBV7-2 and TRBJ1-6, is GAGVSQSPSNKVTEKGKDVELRCDPISGHTALYWYRQSLGQGLEFLIYFQGNSAPDKSGLPSDRFSAERTGGSVSTLTIQRTQQEDSAVYLCASSLTNSYNSPLHFGNGTRLTVT.

CDR3 protein: CASSLVVGTDTQYF. CDR3 coding DNA: TGCGCCAGCAGCTTGGTAGTCGGGACAGATACGCAGTATTTT. This rearrangement joins TRBV5-1 to TRBJ2-3; D is unclear. CDR1 is SGHRS, CDR2 YFSETQ, per germline. The germline V and J ends were trimmed by 0 bases and 3 bases, with 8 bases remaining between them. The CDR3 loop spans 14 amino acids.